Listed below are T cell receptor beta chains from one sample, sequenced in a study of a mutant IDH1 vaccine in newly diagnosed glioma. The repertoire was sequenced with immunoSEQ multiplex PCR; TCRdb's copy has only in-frame clones and lacks some. The sample shows 50,000 to 60,000 clones, roughly 90% of them seen only once. No antigen has been identified for these receptors. The sequencing used PBMCs, collected from a glioma patient whose treatment included an IDH1 peptide vaccine. The origin of the receptors is a man in his fifties with glioma. CDR3s include the opening cysteine and the closing phenylalanine or tryptophan. D genes are given only for firm matches. Clone size is given for some rows only: seen once, a few or many times, or a class if the clone is expanded.

cdr3_nt: TGTGCCACCAGGGGACTAGCGGGGGCCACCGAGATGTACTTC
cdr3_aa: CATRGLAGATEMYF
d_call: TRBD2
clone_size: -
j_call: TRBJ2-7
v_call: TRBV6-5
cdr3_length: 14

cdr3_nt: TGTGCCAGCAGCTTCGGGGGGGTGAGCACTGAAGCTTTCTTT
cdr3_aa: CASSFGGVSTEAFF
d_call: -
clone_size: -
j_call: TRBJ1-1
v_call: TRBV5-4
cdr3_length: 14

cdr3_nt: TGTGCCAGCAGTTACCGGGTTATAGGCAATCAGCCCCAGCATTTT
cdr3_aa: CASSYRVIGNQPQHF
d_call: -
clone_size: once
j_call: TRBJ1-5
v_call: TRBV6-6
cdr3_length: 15

cdr3_nt: TGTGCCAGCAGCCCAGACAGTCCTAGCTCTGGAAACACCATATATTTT
cdr3_aa: CASSPDSPSSGNTIYF
d_call: -
clone_size: few
j_call: TRBJ1-3
v_call: TRBV9
cdr3_length: 16

cdr3_nt: TGTGCCAGCAGCTTATTGGCTAGCGGGTACACAGATACGCAGTATTTT
cdr3_aa: CASSLLASGYTDTQYF
d_call: TRBD2
clone_size: -
j_call: TRBJ2-3
v_call: TRBV7-6
cdr3_length: 16

cdr3_nt: TGTGCCAGCAGCGCGGGGACTAGCGGGGGGGATGAGCAGTTCTTC
cdr3_aa: CASSAGTSGGDEQFF
d_call: TRBD2
clone_size: -
j_call: TRBJ2-1
v_call: TRBV9
cdr3_length: 15

cdr3_nt: TGTGCCAGCAGTAGGACAGGGAGTAGGATTGAAGCTTTCTTT
cdr3_aa: CASSRTGSRIEAFF
d_call: TRBD1
clone_size: -
j_call: TRBJ1-1
v_call: TRBV25-1
cdr3_length: 14

cdr3_nt: TGTGCCAGCAGCAAGACCTATGGCTACACCTTC
cdr3_aa: CASSKTYGYTF
d_call: -
clone_size: -
j_call: TRBJ1-2
v_call: TRBV7-6
cdr3_length: 11

cdr3_nt: TGTGCCAGCAGCTTAACGACAGGCGGGGTCGAGCAGTACTTC
cdr3_aa: CASSLTTGGVEQYF
d_call: -
clone_size: -
j_call: TRBJ2-7
v_call: TRBV7-9
cdr3_length: 14

cdr3_nt: TGTGCCAGCAGTTCCAGGGAGATCTACGAGCAGTACTTC
cdr3_aa: CASSSREIYEQYF
d_call: -
clone_size: -
j_call: TRBJ2-7
v_call: TRBV6-1
cdr3_length: 13

cdr3_nt: TGCGCCAGCAGCCCGGCCCGGGGGGCAGGTAACTATGGCTACACCTTC
cdr3_aa: CASSPARGAGNYGYTF
d_call: -
clone_size: -
j_call: TRBJ1-2
v_call: TRBV5-1
cdr3_length: 16

cdr3_nt: TGCGCCAGCAGCTTGGGACAGGGGGTTAACTATGGCTACACCTTC
cdr3_aa: CASSLGQGVNYGYTF
d_call: TRBD1
clone_size: -
j_call: TRBJ1-2
v_call: TRBV5-1
cdr3_length: 15

cdr3_nt: TGTGCCAGCAGTGTGGTGGCTTGGGGCTACACCTTC
cdr3_aa: CASSVVAWGYTF
d_call: -
clone_size: -
j_call: TRBJ1-2
v_call: TRBV2
cdr3_length: 12

cdr3_nt: TGTGCCAGCAGGGAAAGGAGCTCCTACGAGCAGTACTTC
cdr3_aa: CASRERSSYEQYF
d_call: -
clone_size: -
j_call: TRBJ2-7
v_call: TRBV9
cdr3_length: 13

cdr3_nt: TGTGCCAGCAAGGTCTCCGGGGAGCTGTTTTTT
cdr3_aa: CASKVSGELFF
d_call: -
clone_size: few
j_call: TRBJ2-2
v_call: TRBV2
cdr3_length: 11

cdr3_nt: TGTGCCAGTAGCCTGACAGGACCGGCATCTAGCACAGATACGCAGTATTTT
cdr3_aa: CASSLTGPASSTDTQYF
d_call: -
clone_size: -
j_call: TRBJ2-3
v_call: TRBV19
cdr3_length: 17

cdr3_nt: TGTGCCTGGAGTGTACTCGGGGTCACTGAAGCTTTCTTT
cdr3_aa: CAWSVLGVTEAFF
d_call: -
clone_size: once
j_call: TRBJ1-1
v_call: TRBV30
cdr3_length: 13

cdr3_nt: TGTGCCAGCAGCCGGACTAGCGGGGGGGTCGATACGCAGTATTTT
cdr3_aa: CASSRTSGGVDTQYF
d_call: TRBD2
clone_size: -
j_call: TRBJ2-3
v_call: TRBV7-2
cdr3_length: 15

cdr3_nt: TGCGCCAGCAGCTACAGGGATCCGCTCTCTGTAGGGGACTATGGCTACACCTTC
cdr3_aa: CASSYRDPLSVGDYGYTF
d_call: -
clone_size: -
j_call: TRBJ1-2
v_call: TRBV10-1
cdr3_length: 18

cdr3_nt: TGTGCCAGTAGTAGGGACGGAAAAGGCTATGGCTACACCTTC
cdr3_aa: CASSRDGKGYGYTF
d_call: -
clone_size: -
j_call: TRBJ1-2
v_call: TRBV19
cdr3_length: 14